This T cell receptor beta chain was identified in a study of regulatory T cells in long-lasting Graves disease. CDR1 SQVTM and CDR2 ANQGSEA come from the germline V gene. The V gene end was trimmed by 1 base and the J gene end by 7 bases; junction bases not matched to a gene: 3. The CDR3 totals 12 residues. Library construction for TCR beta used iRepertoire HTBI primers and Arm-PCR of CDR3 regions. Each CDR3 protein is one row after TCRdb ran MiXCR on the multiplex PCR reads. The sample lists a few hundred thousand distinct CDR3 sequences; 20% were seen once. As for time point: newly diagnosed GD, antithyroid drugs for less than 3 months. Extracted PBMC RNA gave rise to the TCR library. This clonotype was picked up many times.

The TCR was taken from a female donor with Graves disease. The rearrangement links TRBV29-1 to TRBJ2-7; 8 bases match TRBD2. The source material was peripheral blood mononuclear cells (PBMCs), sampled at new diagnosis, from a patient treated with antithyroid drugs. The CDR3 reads CSVEAGGEEQYF. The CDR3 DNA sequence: TGCAGCGTTGAAGCGGGGGGGGAGGAGCAGTACTTC.